This TCR beta chain was profiled in a study of T cell responses to AZD1222 COVID-19 vaccine. Whether given at about 4 or about 12 weeks, second doses were pooled. Repertoires were generated with immunoSEQ multiplex PCR, while TCRdb's copy carries only in-frame clones and drops some. The repertoire includes about 140,000 clones, over 80% of them detected once, and approximately 7% sits in the top ten. In regard to this clone: Antigen specificity is unknown.

Study results and caveats: Along spike, vaccine-associated CD4 TCRs were found throughout, with dominance at 160-218 and 743-854. With two AZD1222 doses given, Spike-specific TCR breadth and depth both rose. Targeting of unmutated variant regions was reportedly seen in nearly half of spike-specific TCRs.

Specimen: peripheral blood, collected 28 days after the second AZD1222 dose. This sequence was found in an adult who received the AZD1222 COVID-19 vaccine.

The CDR3 region is CASSPGRSNQPQHF. The DNA of the CDR3 is TGTGCCAGTAGTCCAGGACGGAGCAATCAGCCCCAGCATTTT. The chain is built from TRBV19 and TRBJ1-5; D is uncertain. V was trimmed by 5 bases and J by 1 base, leaving 9 bases between them. Germline values: CDR1 LNHDA, CDR2 SQIVND (reference sequence). This CDR3 spans 14 amino acids.